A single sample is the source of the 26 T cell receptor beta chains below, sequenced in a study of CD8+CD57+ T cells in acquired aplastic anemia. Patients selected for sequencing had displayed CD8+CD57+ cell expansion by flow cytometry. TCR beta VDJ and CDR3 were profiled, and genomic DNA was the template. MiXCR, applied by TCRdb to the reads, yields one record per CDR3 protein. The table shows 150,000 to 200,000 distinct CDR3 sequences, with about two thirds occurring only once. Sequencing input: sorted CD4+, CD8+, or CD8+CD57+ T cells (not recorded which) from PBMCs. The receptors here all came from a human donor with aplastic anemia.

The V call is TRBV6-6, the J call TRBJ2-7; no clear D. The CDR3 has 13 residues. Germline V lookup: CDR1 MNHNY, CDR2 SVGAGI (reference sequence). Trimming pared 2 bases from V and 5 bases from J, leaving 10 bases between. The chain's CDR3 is CASSYTNGDEQYF. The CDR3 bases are TGTGCCAGCAGTTACACGAATGGGGACGAGCAGTACTTC.

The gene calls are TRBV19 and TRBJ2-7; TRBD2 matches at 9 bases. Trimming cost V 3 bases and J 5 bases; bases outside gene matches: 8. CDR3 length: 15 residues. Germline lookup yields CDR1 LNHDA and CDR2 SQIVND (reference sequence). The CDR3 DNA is TGTGCCAGTAGTATCGGTAGCGGGAGTTCCCACGAGCAGTACTTC. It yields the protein CASSIGSGSSHEQYF.

The CDR3 DNA sequence: TGTGCCAGCAGTGACTACACAGATACGCAGTATTTT. Translating it yields CASSDYTDTQYF. V gene TRBV2 combines with J gene TRBJ2-3; D gene unclear. V lost 3 bases and J lost 2, with 3 bases in between. Germline V gene sequence: CDR1 SNHLY, CDR2 FYNNEI. The CDR3 covers 12 residues.

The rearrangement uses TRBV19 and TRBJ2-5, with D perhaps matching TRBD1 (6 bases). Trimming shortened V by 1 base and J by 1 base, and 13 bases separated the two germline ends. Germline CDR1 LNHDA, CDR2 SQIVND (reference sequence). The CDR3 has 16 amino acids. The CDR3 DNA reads TGTGCCAGTAGTATAGTGGGACATACTACCCAAGAGACCCAGTACTTC. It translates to CASSIVGHTTQETQYF.

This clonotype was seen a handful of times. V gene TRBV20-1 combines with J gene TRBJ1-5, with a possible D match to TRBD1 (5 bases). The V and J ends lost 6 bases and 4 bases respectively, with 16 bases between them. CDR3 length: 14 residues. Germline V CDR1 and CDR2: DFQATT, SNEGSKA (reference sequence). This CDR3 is CSAPGSGENQPQHF. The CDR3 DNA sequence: TGCAGTGCCCCAGGGTCGGGGGAGAATCAGCCCCAGCATTTT.

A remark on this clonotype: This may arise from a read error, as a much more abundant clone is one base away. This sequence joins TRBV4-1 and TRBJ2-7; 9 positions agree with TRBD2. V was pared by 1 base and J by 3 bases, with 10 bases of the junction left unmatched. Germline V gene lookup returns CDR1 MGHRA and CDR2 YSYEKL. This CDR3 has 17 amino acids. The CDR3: CASSQGGLATRFYEQYF. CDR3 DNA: TGCGCCAGCAGCCAAGGGGGACTAGCTACGAGGTTCTACGAGCAGTACTTC.

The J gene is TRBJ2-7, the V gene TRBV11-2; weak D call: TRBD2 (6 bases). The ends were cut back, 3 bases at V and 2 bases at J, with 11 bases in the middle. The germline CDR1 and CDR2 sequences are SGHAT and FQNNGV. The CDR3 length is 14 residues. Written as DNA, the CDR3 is TGTGCCAGCAGCTTCCCGGGAGCTCCCTACGAGCAGTACTTC. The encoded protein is CASSFPGAPYEQYF.

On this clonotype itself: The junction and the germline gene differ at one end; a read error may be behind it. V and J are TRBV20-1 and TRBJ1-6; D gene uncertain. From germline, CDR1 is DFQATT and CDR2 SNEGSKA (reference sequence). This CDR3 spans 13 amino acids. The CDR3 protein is CSAGFSYSSPLHF. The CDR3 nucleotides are TGCAGTGCAGGGTTCTCCTATAGTTCACCCCTCCACTTT.

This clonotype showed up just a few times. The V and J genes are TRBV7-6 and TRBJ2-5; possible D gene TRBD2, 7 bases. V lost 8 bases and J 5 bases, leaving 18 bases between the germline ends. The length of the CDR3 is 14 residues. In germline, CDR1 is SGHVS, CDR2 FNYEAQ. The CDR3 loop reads CASGGRGGKETQYF. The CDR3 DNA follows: TGTGCCAGCGGAGGGAGGGGGGGGAAGGAGACCCAGTACTTC.

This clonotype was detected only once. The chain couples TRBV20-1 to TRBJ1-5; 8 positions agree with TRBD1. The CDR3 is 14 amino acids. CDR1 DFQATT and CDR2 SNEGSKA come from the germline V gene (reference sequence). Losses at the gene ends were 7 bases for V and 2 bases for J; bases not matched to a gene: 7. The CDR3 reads CSGTDRVGNQPQHF. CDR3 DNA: TGCAGTGGGACGGACAGGGTGGGCAATCAGCCCCAGCATTTT.

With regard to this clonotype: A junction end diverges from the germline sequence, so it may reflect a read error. Here the CDR3 reads CASSLVGTGGTDAQYF. DNA for the CDR3: TGTGCCAGCAGCTTGGTGGGGACTGGCGGCACAGATGCGCAGTATTTT. The chain recombines TRBV11-2 with TRBJ2-3; possibly TRBD2 for D (6 bases). This CDR3 has 16 residues. Germline CDR1 is SGHAT and CDR2 is FQNNGV. Full variable domain (remainder filled in from reference TRBV11-2 and TRBJ2-3): EAGVAQSPRYKIIEKRQSVAFWCNPISGHATLYWYQQILGQGPKLLIQFQNNGVVDDSQLPKDRFSAERLKGVDSTLKIQPAKLEDSAVYLCASSLVGTGGTDAQYFGPGTRLTVL.

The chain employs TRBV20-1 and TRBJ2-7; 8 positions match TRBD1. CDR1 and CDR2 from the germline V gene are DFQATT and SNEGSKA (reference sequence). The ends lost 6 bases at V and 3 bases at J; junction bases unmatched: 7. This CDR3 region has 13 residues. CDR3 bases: TGCAGTGCCCCCGGACAGGGCAACTACGAGCAGTACTTC. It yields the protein CSAPGQGNYEQYF.

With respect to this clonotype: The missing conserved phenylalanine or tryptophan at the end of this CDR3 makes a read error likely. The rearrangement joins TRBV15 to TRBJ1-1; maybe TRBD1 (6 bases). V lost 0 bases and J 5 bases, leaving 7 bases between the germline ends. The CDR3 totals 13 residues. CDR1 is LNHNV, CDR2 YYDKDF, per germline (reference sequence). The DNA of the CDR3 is TGTGCCACCAGCAGAGAAGGGGGGACTGAAGCTTTCCTT. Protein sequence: CATSREGGTEAFL.

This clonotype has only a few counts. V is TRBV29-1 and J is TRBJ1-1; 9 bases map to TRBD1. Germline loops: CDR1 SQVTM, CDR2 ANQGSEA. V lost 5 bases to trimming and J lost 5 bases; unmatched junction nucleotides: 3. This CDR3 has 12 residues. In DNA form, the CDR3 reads TGCAGCGTTCCACAGGGGGCAACTGAAGCTTTCTTT. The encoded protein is CSVPQGATEAFF.

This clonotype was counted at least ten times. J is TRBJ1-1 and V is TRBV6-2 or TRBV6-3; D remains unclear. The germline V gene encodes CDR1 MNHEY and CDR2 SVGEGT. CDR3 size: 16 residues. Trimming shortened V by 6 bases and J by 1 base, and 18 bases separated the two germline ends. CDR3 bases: TGTGCCAGCAGCAGCAGTTTGCAGGAACCGAACACTGAAGCTTTCTTT. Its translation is CASSSSLQEPNTEAFF.

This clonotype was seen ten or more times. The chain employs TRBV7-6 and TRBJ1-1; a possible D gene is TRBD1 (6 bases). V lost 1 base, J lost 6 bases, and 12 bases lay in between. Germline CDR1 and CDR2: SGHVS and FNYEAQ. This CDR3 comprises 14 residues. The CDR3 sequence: CASSLEGGDAEAFF. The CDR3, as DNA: TGTGCCAGCAGCTTAGAGGGGGGGGACGCTGAAGCTTTCTTT.

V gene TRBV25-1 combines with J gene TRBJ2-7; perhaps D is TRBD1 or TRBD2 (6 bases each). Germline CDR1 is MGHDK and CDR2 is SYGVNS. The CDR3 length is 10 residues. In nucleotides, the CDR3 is TGTGCCAGCAGTGCCGGGTGGGGGGCCGTC. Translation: CASSAGWGAV.

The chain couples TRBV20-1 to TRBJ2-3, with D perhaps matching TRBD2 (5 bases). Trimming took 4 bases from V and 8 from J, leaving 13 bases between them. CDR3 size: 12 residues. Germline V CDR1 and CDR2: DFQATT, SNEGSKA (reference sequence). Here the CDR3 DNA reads TGCAGTGCTATTAGCGCCTCCGGTACGCAGTATTTT. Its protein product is CSAISASGTQYF.

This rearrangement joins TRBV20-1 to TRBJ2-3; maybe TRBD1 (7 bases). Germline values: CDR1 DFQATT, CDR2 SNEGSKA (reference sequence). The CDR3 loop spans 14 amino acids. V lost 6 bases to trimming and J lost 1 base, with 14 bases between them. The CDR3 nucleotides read TGCAGTGCCCCGGACAGGAGGGGCACAGATACGCAGTATTTT. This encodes CSAPDRRGTDTQYF.

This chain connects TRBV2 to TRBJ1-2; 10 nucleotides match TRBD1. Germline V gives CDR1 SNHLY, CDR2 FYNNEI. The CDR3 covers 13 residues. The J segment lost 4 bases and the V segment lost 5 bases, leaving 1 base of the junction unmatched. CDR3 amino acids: CASSRDRGYGYTF. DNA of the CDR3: TGTGCCAGCAGTCGGGACAGGGGCTATGGCTACACCTTC.

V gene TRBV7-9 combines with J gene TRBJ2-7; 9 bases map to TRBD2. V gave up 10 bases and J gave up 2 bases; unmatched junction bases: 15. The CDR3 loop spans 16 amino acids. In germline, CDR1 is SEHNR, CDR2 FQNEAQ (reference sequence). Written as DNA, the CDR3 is TGTGCCATCCACGTGGGGAGCGGGGGGCCCACCTACGAGCAGTACTTC. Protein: CAIHVGSGGPTYEQYF.

The CDR3 here is CSARGGGQETQYF. The CDR3 coding sequence is TGCAGTGCTAGAGGTGGGGGGCAAGAGACCCAGTACTTC. The chain combines TRBV20-1 with TRBJ2-5; D perhaps matches TRBD2 (6 bases). This CDR3 has 13 amino acids. V lost 1 base and J 2 bases, leaving 8 bases between the germline ends. The germline gives CDR1 DFQATT, CDR2 SNEGSKA (reference sequence).

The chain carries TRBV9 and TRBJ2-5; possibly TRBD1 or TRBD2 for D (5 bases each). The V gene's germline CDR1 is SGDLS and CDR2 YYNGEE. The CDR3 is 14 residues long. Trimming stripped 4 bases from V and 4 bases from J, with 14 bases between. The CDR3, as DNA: TGTGCCAGCAGCCCACAGGACGGAGGAGAGACCCAGTACTTC. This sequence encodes CASSPQDGGETQYF. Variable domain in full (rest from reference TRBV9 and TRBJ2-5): DSGVTQTPKHLITATGQRVTLRCSPRSGDLSVYWYQQSLDQGLQFLIQYYNGEERAKGNILERFSAQQFPDLHSELNLSSLELGDSALYFCASSPQDGGETQYFGPGTRLLVL.

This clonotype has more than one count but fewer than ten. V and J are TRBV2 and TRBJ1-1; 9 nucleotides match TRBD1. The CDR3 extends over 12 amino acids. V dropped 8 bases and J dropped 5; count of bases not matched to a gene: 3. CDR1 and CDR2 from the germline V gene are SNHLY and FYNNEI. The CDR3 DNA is TGTGCCAGCCAGACAGGGGGGACTGAAGCTTTCTTT. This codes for CASQTGGTEAFF.

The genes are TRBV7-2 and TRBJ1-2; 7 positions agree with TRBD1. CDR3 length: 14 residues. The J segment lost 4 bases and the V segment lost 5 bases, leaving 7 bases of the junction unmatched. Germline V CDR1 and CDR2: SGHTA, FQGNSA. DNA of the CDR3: TGTGCCAGCAGCCCAGGGACAGCGATCTATGGCTACACCTTC. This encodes CASSPGTAIYGYTF.

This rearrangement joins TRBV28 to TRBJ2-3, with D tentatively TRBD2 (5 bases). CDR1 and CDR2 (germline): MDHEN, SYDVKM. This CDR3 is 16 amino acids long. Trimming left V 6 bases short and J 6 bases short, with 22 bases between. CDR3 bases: TGTGCCAGCAGCCCTCCAAGGGCCCAAATAGCGGATACGCAGTATTTT. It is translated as CASSPPRAQIADTQYF. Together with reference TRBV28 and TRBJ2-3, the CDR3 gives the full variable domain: DVKVTQSSRYLVKRTGEKVFLECVQDMDHENMFWYRQDPGLGLRLIYFSYDVKMKEKGDIPEGYSVSREKKERFSLILESASTNQTSMYLCASSPPRAQIADTQYFGPGTRLTVL.